These 18 T cell receptor beta chains originate from one sample sequenced in a study of regulatory T cells in long-lasting Graves disease. The TCR beta library used iRepertoire HTBI primers with Arm-PCR amplification of CDR3. TCRdb re-called the multiplex PCR reads through MiXCR, storing one row per CDR3 protein. Here the sample spans fewer than 450,000 distinct CDR3 sequences, around a quarter being singletons. Time point here: persistent/refractory GD, antithyroid drugs over 5 years with positive TRAb. PBMC RNA served as the TCR library source. The starting material was peripheral blood mononuclear cells (PBMCs), obtained when the disease was refractory, from a patient treated with antithyroid drugs. The receptors originated from a female donor with Graves disease.

V gene TRBV20-1 combines with J gene TRBJ2-2; a possible D gene is TRBD2 (6 bases). V was shortened by 3 bases and J by 0 bases, with 20 bases between the two germline ends. The CDR3 is 18 amino acids. Germline V gene lookup returns CDR1 DFQATT and CDR2 SNEGSKA (reference sequence). CDR3 region: CSARSLAAGPANTGELFF. The CDR3, as DNA: TGCAGTGCTAGGTCTCTGGCGGCGGGACCCGCGAACACCGGGGAGCTGTTTTTT.

This clonotype was seen many times. The chain has TRBV19 and TRBJ2-6; D possibly corresponds to TRBD1 (5 bases). V was cut by 5 bases and J by 4 bases, with 12 bases left in between. The V gene's germline CDR1 is LNHDA and CDR2 SQIVND (reference sequence). This CDR3 region has 15 residues. This CDR3 is CASSLEGVGANVLTF. CDR3 nucleotides: TGTGCCAGTAGTCTCGAAGGGGTCGGGGCCAACGTCCTGACTTTC.

This clonotype turned up a few times. The chain has TRBV7-2 and TRBJ1-6, with unresolved D. Germline V gives CDR1 SGHTA, CDR2 FQGNSA. The V and J ends lost 5 bases and 7 bases respectively, with 15 bases between them. The CDR3 totals 15 residues. The CDR3 region is CASSPRVGRNSPLHF. The CDR3 DNA follows: TGTGCCAGCAGCCCACGGGTCGGAAGGAATTCACCCCTCCACTTT.

As to this clonotype: With a much larger clone just one base away, this may be a read error. The genes are TRBV5-6 and TRBJ1-1; no clear D gene. CDR1 is SGHDT, CDR2 YYEEEE, per germline. CDR3 length: 12 residues. For the CDR3, the DNA is TGTACCAGCAGCCGGCGTGCGGGGTCGGCTTTCTTT. It codes for CTSSRRAGSAFF.

V and J are TRBV12-5 and TRBJ2-2; 8 bases agree with TRBD2. Trimming cost V 4 bases and J 7 bases; bases outside gene matches: 11. This CDR3 has 16 amino acids. Germline V CDR1 and CDR2: LGHNT, FRNRAP. CDR3 in DNA: TGTGCTAGTGGTTCGGTAGCGGGGAAAGGTGTCGGGGAGCTGTTTTTT. It specifies CASGSVAGKGVGELFF.

In its sample, this clonotype was seen many times. The V call is TRBV6-1, the J call TRBJ1-5; D is unclear. CDR1 is MNHNS, CDR2 SASEGT, per germline. CDR3 length equals 15 residues. Trimming stripped 6 bases from V and 0 bases from J, with 12 bases between. Written as DNA, the CDR3 is TGTGCCAGCAGAGCCGCATGGAATAGCAATCAGCCCCAGCATTTT. Amino acid sequence: CASRAAWNSNQPQHF.

This clonotype was observed a handful of times. The genes are TRBV6-2 or TRBV6-3 and TRBJ2-5, with D unresolved. The germline gives CDR1 MNHEY, CDR2 SVGEGT. The V end lost 6 bases, the J end lost 7 bases, and 15 bases lay between the germline ends. The CDR3 runs 13 residues. The CDR3 sequence is CASRPLILATQYF. The CDR3 DNA sequence: TGTGCCAGCAGGCCTCTCATCTTAGCGACCCAGTACTTC.

This clonotype turned up a few times. V and J are TRBV28 and TRBJ2-7; no clear D gene. Trimming removed 8 bases from V and 6 bases from J, with 11 bases in between. Germline V CDR1 and CDR2: MDHEN, SYDVKM. The CDR3 totals 11 residues. The CDR3 loop is CASSSRAEQYF. The DNA of the CDR3 is TGTGCCAGCTCAAGTCGGGCCGAGCAGTACTTC. The whole variable domain, filled in from reference TRBV28 and TRBJ2-7, reads DVKVTQSSRYLVKRTGEKVFLECVQDMDHENMFWYRQDPGLGLRLIYFSYDVKMKEKGDIPEGYSVSREKKERFSLILESASTNQTSMYLCASSSRAEQYFGPGTRLTVT.

The sample holds a few counts of this clonotype. This chain joins TRBV13 and TRBJ2-2, with no clear D. Trimming took off 1 base at V and 6 bases at J, with 9 bases between the two ends. The length of the CDR3 is 14 residues. Germline V lookup: CDR1 PRHDT, CDR2 FYEKMQ (reference sequence). The CDR3 loop reads CASSLVSPAGELFF. Here the CDR3 DNA reads TGTGCCAGCAGCTTAGTGTCTCCCGCCGGGGAGCTGTTTTTT.

This clonotype has just a few counts. V and J are TRBV20-1 and TRBJ1-4; TRBD1 is a possible D gene (5 bases). The CDR3 totals 16 residues. Between the trimmed V and J ends, which lost 0 bases and 5 bases, there was a span of 16 bases. Germline loops: CDR1 DFQATT, CDR2 SNEGSKA (reference sequence). CDR3 protein: CSARDGLIGANEKLFF. CDR3 coding DNA: TGCAGTGCTAGAGATGGCCTTATTGGGGCCAATGAAAAACTGTTTTTT.

V is TRBV5-8 and J is TRBJ1-1, with D unclear. The V gene lost 5 bases and the J gene lost 1 base, with 12 bases spanning the gap. This CDR3 has 14 amino acids. Germline CDR1 SGHTS, CDR2 YDEGEE. As DNA, the CDR3 is TGTGCCAGCAGTCGGGAGCCAGGGAACACTGAAGCTTTCTTT. Amino acid sequence: CASSREPGNTEAFF.

The chain recombines TRBV19 with TRBJ2-6; 7 bases are shared with TRBD1. The trim removed 1 base at V and 3 bases at J, leaving 6 bases unmatched. CDR1 and CDR2 (germline): LNHDA, SQIVND (reference sequence). This CDR3 has 17 residues. Here the CDR3 DNA reads TGTGCCAGTAGTATAGGGACAGGTGAAAGTGGGGCCAACGTCCTGACTTTC. Translation: CASSIGTGESGANVLTF.

This chain uses TRBV5-1 with TRBJ2-1, with TRBD1 as a possible D gene (6 bases). This CDR3 has 15 amino acids. The germline V gene has CDR1 SGHRS and CDR2 YFSETQ. V dropped 2 bases and J dropped 12 bases, with 21 bases sitting between them. CDR3 sequence reads: CASSLEGELWGLQFF. The CDR3 nucleotides are TGCGCCAGCAGCTTAGAGGGGGAACTATGGGGATTGCAGTTCTTC.

The rearrangement links TRBV28 to TRBJ1-2; 10 bases are a match to TRBD1. V shed 3 bases, J shed 4 bases, and the junction held 8 bases outside the gene matches. This CDR3 spans 16 amino acids. CDR1 is MDHEN, CDR2 SYDVKM, per germline. The CDR3 loop reads CASSLGTGDGGYGYTF. In DNA form, the CDR3 reads TGTGCCAGCAGTTTGGGGACAGGGGACGGAGGCTATGGCTACACCTTC.

The chain employs TRBV29-1 and TRBJ1-2; 9 bases are shared with TRBD1. Trimming took 4 bases from V and 5 from J; bases not matched to a gene: 5. The CDR3 consists of 13 residues. Germline V gene sequence: CDR1 SQVTM, CDR2 ANQGSEA. The CDR3: CSVGPTGGYGYTF. CDR3 DNA: TGCAGCGTTGGACCGACAGGGGGTTATGGCTACACCTTC. Full variable domain (missing parts from reference TRBV29-1 and TRBJ1-2): SAVISQKPSRDICQRGTSLTIQCQVDSQVTMMFWYRQQPGQSLTLIATANQGSEATYESGFVIDKFPISRPNLTFSTLTVSNMSPEDSSIYLCSVGPTGGYGYTFGSGTRLTVV.

The rearrangement joins TRBV7-9 to TRBJ2-7, with D possibly matching TRBD2 (5 bases). The CDR3 contains 12 residues. The V end was cut by 5 bases, the J end by 7 bases, with 12 bases between. Germline V gene sequence: CDR1 SEHNR, CDR2 FQNEAQ (reference sequence). CDR3 nucleotides: TGTGCCAGCAGCCACTCGGCGGGTGAGCAGTACTTC. Translating it yields CASSHSAGEQYF.

The chain couples TRBV29-1 to TRBJ2-5, with 10 bases lining up with TRBD2. The ends lost 6 bases at V and 5 bases at J; junction bases unmatched: 6. CDR3 length: 13 amino acids. Germline V CDR1 and CDR2: SQVTM, ANQGSEA. CDR3 region: CSVEREGRETQYF. CDR3 DNA: TGCAGCGTCGAGCGGGAGGGGAGGGAGACCCAGTACTTC.

This chain connects TRBV18 to TRBJ1-1; 7 bases match TRBD1. CDR3 length: 14 amino acids. Germline V CDR1 and CDR2: KGHSH, LQKENI. V lost 8 bases to trimming and J lost 1 base; unmatched junction nucleotides: 7. The CDR3, as DNA: TGTGCCAGCACTCTTAACAGGGGGAACACTGAAGCTTTCTTT. Its translation: CASTLNRGNTEAFF.